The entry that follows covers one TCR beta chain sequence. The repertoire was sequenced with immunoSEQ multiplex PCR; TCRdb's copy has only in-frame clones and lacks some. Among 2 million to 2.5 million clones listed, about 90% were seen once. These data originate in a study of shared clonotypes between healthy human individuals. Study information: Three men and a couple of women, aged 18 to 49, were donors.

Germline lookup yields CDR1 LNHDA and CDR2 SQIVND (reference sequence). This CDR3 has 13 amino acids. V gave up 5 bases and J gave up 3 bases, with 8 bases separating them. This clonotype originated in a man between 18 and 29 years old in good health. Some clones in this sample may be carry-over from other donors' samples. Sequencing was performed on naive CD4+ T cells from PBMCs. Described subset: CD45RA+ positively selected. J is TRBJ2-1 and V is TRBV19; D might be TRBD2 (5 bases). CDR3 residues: CASSSAVYNEQFF. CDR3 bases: TGTGCCAGTAGTTCAGCGGTCTACAATGAGCAGTTCTTC.